The clone carrying this TCR beta chain was found a few times. No antigen is known for it. The data were obtained in a study of beta chain features in type 1 diabetes. Study findings and constraints: Patients with Type 1 diabetes showed moderately but significantly shorter TCRB CDR3s in all four CD4+ subsets.

The germline V gene encodes CDR1 MGHDK and CDR2 SYGVNS. This CDR3 region has 15 residues. Trimming stripped 4 bases from V and 1 base from J, with 13 bases between. Sequencing targeted expressed TCRB transcripts, as all isolated RNA had been reverse transcribed. There were 3.4 million or so reads on average in the naive, central memory and regulatory T cell samples. The method was immunoSEQ multiplex PCR; TCRdb's version includes in-frame clones alone and lacks a portion of them. This table has some 410,000 clones, approximately 10% appearing once. The chain couples TRBV25-1 to TRBJ1-2; possibly TRBD1 for D (5 bases). What was sequenced was naive CD4+ T cells from blood. The sequence was collected from a woman aged 18 to 35 in good health. The CDR3 reads CASSVRDAYNYGYTF. CDR3 nucleotides: TGTGCCAGCAGTGTCCGGGACGCCTATAACTATGGCTACACCTTC.